Listed here are 19 T cell receptor beta chains from one sample, sequenced in a study of cytomegalovirus exposure and HLA in healthy donors. Primers for the PCR totalled 60 Vbeta and 13 Jbeta. The table came from immunoSEQ multiplex PCR; TCRdb's copy has only in-frame clones and leaves some out. The sample records 150,000 to 200,000 clones, 75% to 90% being singletons. Sample: PBMCs. All receptors come from a human donor in good health.

The rearrangement uses TRBV11-3 and TRBJ2-2; D ambiguous. The CDR3 is 15 amino acids. Deletions cut 3 bases from V and 6 bases from J, with 14 bases between. CDR1 and CDR2 (germline): SGHNT, YENEEA. This chain's CDR3 is CASSFWARSSGELFF. CDR3 nucleotides: TGTGCCAGCAGCTTTTGGGCGCGTTCCTCCGGGGAGCTGTTTTTT.

V is TRBV15 and J is TRBJ2-3; perhaps TRBD1 as D (5 bases). This CDR3 has 14 amino acids. V was pared by 5 bases and J by 0 bases, with 9 bases between. Germline loops: CDR1 LNHNV, CDR2 YYDKDF (reference sequence). The CDR3 is CATSSGFSTDTQYF. CDR3 DNA: TGTGCCACCAGCTCAGGGTTTAGCACAGATACGCAGTATTTT.

The V and J genes are TRBV4-3 and TRBJ2-7; 10 positions match TRBD2. Germline V gives CDR1 LGHNA, CDR2 YSLEER. The V segment lost 4 bases and the J segment 5 bases; nucleotides outside the gene matches: 14. The CDR3 runs 17 residues. CDR3 loop: CASSPQGPSGGADEQYF. The CDR3 DNA reads TGCGCCAGCAGCCCCCAGGGGCCGAGCGGGGGGGCAGACGAGCAGTACTTC.

The genes are TRBV11-2 and TRBJ2-3; D unclear. Germline assignment: CDR1 SGHAT and CDR2 FQNNGV. This CDR3 comprises 12 residues. The V and J ends lost 1 base and 7 bases respectively, with 6 bases between them. Written as DNA, the CDR3 is TGTGCCAGCAGCTTAGTCCAGAATACGCAGTATTTT. The encoded protein is CASSLVQNTQYF. The full variable domain, rest sourced from reference TRBV11-2 and TRBJ2-3, is EAGVAQSPRYKIIEKRQSVAFWCNPISGHATLYWYQQILGQGPKLLIQFQNNGVVDDSQLPKDRFSAERLKGVDSTLKIQPAKLEDSAVYLCASSLVQNTQYFGPGTRLTVL.

This chain connects TRBV19 to TRBJ1-5; weak D call: TRBD1 (6 bases). The CDR3 spans 15 residues. Germline V lookup: CDR1 LNHDA, CDR2 SQIVND (reference sequence). V was pared by 4 bases and J by 0 bases, with 10 bases between. CDR3 DNA sequence: TGTGCCAGTAGTACAGGGGTATCTAGCAATCAGCCCCAGCATTTT. It yields the protein CASSTGVSSNQPQHF.

The chain recombines TRBV27 with TRBJ2-7, with TRBD1 matching over 10 bases. Germline CDR1 reads MNHEY; CDR2 reads SMNVEV (reference sequence). The length of the CDR3 is 14 residues. J was trimmed by 7 bases and V by 3 bases; bases with no gene match: 6. In DNA, the CDR3 is TGTGCCAGCAGTTTGGGACAGGGGCAGACGGAGCAGTACTTC. Encoded protein: CASSLGQGQTEQYF.

The CDR3 nucleotides read TGTGCCAGTAGTATAGTAGGCAGGGATCAGCCCCAGCATTTT. As protein: CASSIVGRDQPQHF. The chain has TRBV19 and TRBJ1-5; TRBD1 is a possible D gene (5 bases). Germline values: CDR1 LNHDA, CDR2 SQIVND (reference sequence). V was shortened by 1 base and J by 5 bases, with 9 bases between the two germline ends. The CDR3 has 14 amino acids.

This chain links TRBV10-3 with TRBJ2-5; 8 bases match TRBD1. V trimming: 0 bases; J trimming: 13 bases; junction bases outside the gene matches: 10. The CDR3 is made up of 14 amino acids. Germline CDR1 and CDR2: ENHRY and SYGVKD. The DNA for the CDR3 is TGTGCCATCAGTGAGTCGCAGGGGACAGGCGTGAGGTACTTC. It specifies CAISESQGTGVRYF.

This chain uses TRBV5-6 with TRBJ1-2; a weak D match, TRBD1 (5 bases). Looked up from germline, CDR1 is SGHDT and CDR2 is YYEEEE. CDR3 length: 15 amino acids. Trimming took off 5 bases at V and 3 bases at J, with 17 bases between the two ends. The CDR3 DNA is TGTGCCAGCAGGCGTGAGTTTGGGGCTCACTATGGCTACACCTTC. Its protein product is CASRREFGAHYGYTF.

The V call is TRBV27, the J call TRBJ1-5; 8 bases match TRBD1. Per the germline V gene, CDR1 is MNHEY and CDR2 is SMNVEV (reference sequence). The CDR3 contains 15 residues. V lost 5 bases and J lost 5; bases outside the gene matches: 8. The CDR3 DNA follows: TGTGCCAGCAGTACGGGACAGGAAAGCGATCAGCCCCAGCATTTT. This encodes CASSTGQESDQPQHF.

The chain uses TRBV6-4 and TRBJ2-2; 9 bases line up with TRBD1. The CDR3 has 15 residues. The V and J ends lost 6 bases and 5 bases, in that order; junction bases with no gene match: 7. The V gene's germline CDR1 is MRHNA and CDR2 SNTAGT. CDR3 sequence (DNA): TGTGCCAGCAGCAGAGGACAGGGGTTAACCGGGGAGCTGTTTTTT. It specifies CASSRGQGLTGELFF.

V and J are TRBV11-2 and TRBJ1-6; D call uncertain. Germline-derived CDR1 and CDR2 are SGHAT and FQNNGV. V was shortened by 5 bases and J by 10 bases, with 15 bases between the two germline ends. The CDR3 totals 14 residues. CDR3 loop: CASSPGSLGSPLHF. DNA for the CDR3: TGTGCCAGCAGCCCTGGGTCGCTGGGCTCACCCCTCCACTTT.

The gene calls are TRBV5-6 and TRBJ2-1; 10 positions agree with TRBD2. The germline CDR1 and CDR2 sequences are SGHDT and YYEEEE. CDR3 length: 16 amino acids. J was trimmed by 0 bases and V by 4 bases; bases with no gene match: 4. The CDR3 DNA reads as TGTGCCAGCAGCCAACTAGCGGGGAGCTCCTACAATGAGCAGTTCTTC. It is translated as CASSQLAGSSYNEQFF.

The chain is built from TRBV11-2 and TRBJ2-5; maybe TRBD1 (5 bases). V was shortened by 6 bases and J by 1 base, with 12 bases between the two germline ends. This CDR3 has 14 residues. CDR1 is SGHAT and CDR2 is FQNNGV in the germline V gene. The CDR3 DNA reads as TGTGCCAGCAGTGCGATAAGGGGCCAAGAGACCCAGTACTTC. Translated, it gives CASSAIRGQETQYF.

This clone was recorded a few times. The rearrangement links TRBV19 to TRBJ1-1; 7 bases agree with TRBD1. This CDR3 region has 14 residues. The V gene's germline CDR1 is LNHDA and CDR2 SQIVND (reference sequence). The V segment lost 4 bases and the J segment 1 base; nucleotides outside the gene matches: 3. CDR3 sequence: CASSTAGGNTEAFF. CDR3 coding DNA: TGTGCCAGTAGTACCGCAGGGGGGAACACTGAAGCTTTCTTT.

The chain uses TRBV19 and TRBJ1-1; 7 bases match TRBD1. CDR1 is LNHDA, CDR2 SQIVND, per germline (reference sequence). V was clipped by 9 bases and J by 5 bases; unmatched bases: 6. The CDR3 runs to 12 residues. DNA for the CDR3: TGTGCCAGCGGAAACAGGGGAACTGAAGCTTTCTTT. It specifies CASGNRGTEAFF.

This clone was detected once. V is TRBV5-1 and J is TRBJ2-2; possible D gene TRBD2, 6 bases. Trimming shortened V by 0 bases and J by 1 base, and 10 bases separated the two germline ends. Looked up from germline, CDR1 is SGHRS and CDR2 is YFSETQ. The CDR3 spans 16 residues. The CDR3 coding sequence is TGCGCCAGCAGCTTGGATGGGGGGTGGAACACCGGGGAGCTGTTTTTT. This gives the protein CASSLDGGWNTGELFF.

The chain has TRBV6-5 and TRBJ2-7; 7 bases fit TRBD1. The CDR3 runs 14 residues. CDR1 is MNHEY and CDR2 is SVGAGI in the germline V gene. V lost 6 bases and J lost 3; bases outside the gene matches: 8. The chain's CDR3 is CASSRRDRFYEQYF. The CDR3 DNA reads as TGTGCCAGCAGCCGACGGGACAGATTCTACGAGCAGTACTTC.

This clone was observed a handful of times. The rearrangement joins TRBV19 to TRBJ1-2; weak D call: TRBD1 (6 bases). There are 14 residues in the CDR3. Germline CDR1 is LNHDA and CDR2 is SQIVND (reference sequence). V was pared by 2 bases and J by 2 bases, with 9 bases between. The CDR3 here is CASSINTGNYGYTF. Written as DNA, the CDR3 is TGTGCCAGTAGTATAAACACAGGGAACTATGGCTACACCTTC.